This T cell receptor (beta chain) was found in a study of CD8 T cells in Susac syndrome. Negative isolation yielded the CD8+ and CD4+ T cells, while FACS enriched the TEMRA cells. Random-hexamer reverse transcription was applied to about 0.45 to 1 ug RNA. Across 54 Vbeta and 13 Jbeta, TCR beta CDR3 was amplified with immunoSEQ multiplex PCR. In TCRdb, the immunoSEQ multiplex PCR reads were re-called with MiXCR into one record per CDR3 protein. The table lists about 110,000 distinct CDR3 sequences, 96% of them singletons, with 0.096% in the top ten. Between the trimmed V and J ends, which lost 7 bases and 5 bases, there was a span of 10 bases. The germline V gene has CDR1 KGHDR and CDR2 SFDVKD. The CDR3 runs to 12 residues.

The sample taken for sequencing was CD4+ T cells from PBMCs. The sequence was collected from a human donor in good health. The rearrangement uses TRBV24-1 and TRBJ2-5; D gene ambiguous. The CDR3 sequence: CATSLGWETQYF. CDR3 coding DNA: TGTGCCACCAGCCTGGGGTGGGAGACCCAGTACTTC.